This is a list of T cell receptor beta chains from one sample in a study of shared clonotypes between healthy human individuals. The repertoire was sequenced with immunoSEQ multiplex PCR; TCRdb's copy has only in-frame clones and lacks some. The sample lists some 2,100,000 clones; about 93% were seen once. What was sequenced was naive CD8+ T cells from PBMCs. The receptors derive from a man aged 18 to 30 in good health. Some clones in this sample may be carry-over from other donors' samples. Both conserved end residues are part of each CDR3. Fields, in order: J gene, V gene, D gene, clone size, CDR3 DNA, CDR3 protein. The D gene is left open where the match is weak. Expanded clones are given a class, and other clones once, few, many or no size at all.

TRBJ1-6	TRBV2	NA	NA	TGTGCCAGCAGTGAGACCCAGGGTTATAATTCACCCCTCCACTTT	CASSETQGYNSPLHF
TRBJ2-7	TRBV6-6	TRBD1	NA	TGTGCCAGCAGTTTCGGACAGGGACCCTACGAGCAGTACTTC	CASSFGQGPYEQYF
TRBJ2-2	TRBV27	NA	NA	TGTGCCAGCACCGGGCGATCGGGGAACACCGGGGAGCTGTTTTTT	CASTGRSGNTGELFF
TRBJ1-4	TRBV15	NA	NA	TGTGCCACCAGCAGACGAGTTGCAACTAATGAAAAACTGTTTTTT	CATSRRVATNEKLFF
TRBJ2-1	TRBV27	TRBD1	NA	TGTGCCAGCAGTTTAGGGACAGGGGGGTACAATGAGCAGTTCTTC	CASSLGTGGYNEQFF
TRBJ2-3	TRBV27	TRBD2	NA	TGTGCCAGCAGTTTTCCGTCTAGCGGAGAAATTAGCACAGATACGCAGTATTTT	CASSFPSSGEISTDTQYF
TRBJ1-2	TRBV15	NA	NA	TGTGCCACCAGCACTCTCTTTAACTATGGCTACACCTTC	CATSTLFNYGYTF
TRBJ2-1	TRBV21-1	NA	NA	TGTGCCAGCAGAAAACCGGGGCTTACTTCTTACAATGAGCAGTTCTTC	CASRKPGLTSYNEQFF
TRBJ2-7	TRBV2	NA	NA	TGTGCCAGCAGGGGACCGGGACATAATTACGAGCAGTACTTC	CASRGPGHNYEQYF
TRBJ1-1	TRBV7-9	NA	NA	TGTGCCAGCAGCTTCCCGGAGAACACTGAAGCTTTCTTT	CASSFPENTEAFF
TRBJ1-4	TRBV7-9	NA	NA	TGTGCCAGCAGCCCGGATGAAAAACTGTTTTTT	CASSPDEKLFF
TRBJ2-5	TRBV5-6	NA	NA	TGTGCCAGCAGCTTTCCTAGGGGGACGGTGATTTTTGGAGAGACCCAGTACTTC	CASSFPRGTVIFGETQYF
TRBJ2-5	TRBV29-1	NA	NA	TGCAGCGTGCCCCCCATAGGGAAAGAGACCCAGTACTTC	CSVPPIGKETQYF
TRBJ2-2	TRBV10-2	TRBD2	NA	TGCGCCAGCAGTCCGACTAGCGGGAGTTCCGGGGAGCTGTTTTTT	CASSPTSGSSGELFF
TRBJ1-6	TRBV4-1	NA	once	TGCGCCAGCAGCCCCAGGACGGTCCGGGATTCACCCCTCCACTTT	CASSPRTVRDSPLHF
TRBJ2-3	TRBV5-1	NA	NA	TGCGCCAGCAGCATAACCTCAACCGGCCTTCTCACAGATACGCAGTATTTT	CASSITSTGLLTDTQYF
TRBJ1-2	TRBV2	NA	NA	TGTGCCAGCGGGGACTCAGTTGATTTCGTCCGCTACACCTTC	CASGDSVDFVRYTF
TRBJ1-2	TRBV7-9	TRBD1	NA	TGTGCCAGCAGCTTAGGTGGACAGGCCTATGGCTACACCTTC	CASSLGGQAYGYTF
TRBJ1-1	TRBV2	NA	NA	TGTGCCAGCAGTGGAAACAGCGGACTGAACACTGAAGCTTTCTTT	CASSGNSGLNTEAFF
TRBJ1-2	TRBV28	NA	once	TGTGCCAGCAGTTTTCGGGGGTTCGGCTACACCTTC	CASSFRGFGYTF
TRBJ1-2	TRBV4-3	NA	NA	TGCGCCAGCAGCCAAGTGGGATGGACTGACTATGGCTACACCTTC	CASSQVGWTDYGYTF
TRBJ2-7	TRBV6-1	NA	NA	TGTGCCAGCAGCGAAGTGGGACTGCCACACTTC	CASSEVGLPHF
TRBJ1-1	TRBV12-5	NA	NA	TGTGCTAGTGGTTTAGATGTGGGCAGGGGGAACACTGAAGCTTTCTTT	CASGLDVGRGNTEAFF
TRBJ1-2	TRBV5-6	NA	once	TGTGCCAGCAGCTTAAGCCTGGGTGGCTACACCTTC	CASSLSLGGYTF
TRBJ1-1	TRBV10-3	NA	NA	TGTGCCATCAATTCGGGACGGGGTGCTTTCTTT	CAINSGRGAFF
TRBJ2-7	TRBV6-5	TRBD1	NA	TGTGCCAGCAGACAGGGGTACGAGCAGTACTTC	CASRQGYEQYF
TRBJ2-6	TRBV27	NA	NA	TGTGCCAGCAGTCCTCGACAGCAACTCCCCAACGTCCTGACTTTC	CASSPRQQLPNVLTF
TRBJ1-1	TRBV29-1	NA	few	TGCAGCGTTGAGGTTGGCAGCTCTAACACTGAAGCTTTCTTT	CSVEVGSSNTEAFF
TRBJ2-1	TRBV28	NA	NA	TGTGCCAGCAGTTCCCTCGGAAGGGGAGAATATGACAATGAGCAGTTCTTC	CASSSLGRGEYDNEQFF
TRBJ2-2	TRBV4-1	NA	NA	TGCGCCAGCAGCTTAAGAAGCGGCGGGGATATCGGGGAGCTGTTTTTT	CASSLRSGGDIGELFF
TRBJ2-1	TRBV4-3	NA	NA	TGCGCCAGCAGCCAAGAAACAGGGCTGGACAATGAGCAGTTCTTC	CASSQETGLDNEQFF
TRBJ2-5	TRBV6-5	TRBD1	NA	TGTGCCAGCAGTTGGACAGGCGTCCAAGAGACCCAGTACTTC	CASSWTGVQETQYF
TRBJ2-1	TRBV4-3	NA	NA	TGCGCCAGCAGCCAAGCGGCCCGGAATGAGCAGTTCTTC	CASSQAARNEQFF